The sequence of this TCR beta chain was determined in a study of blood T cell repertoires in COVID-19. Study-wide background: Spain, Italy and the United States supplied samples that represented acute and convalescent COVID-19. T cells, B-cell-depleted T cells, or PBMCs supplied cDNA or gDNA.

Authors' analysis steps: Amplifying reference gene primers gave estimates of nucleated cell counts. Generated by immunoSEQ multiplex PCR, the TCRdb table keeps only in-frame clones and is missing some. V, J and clone size derive from that table, while D and trimming were established from the DNA sequence. The table includes about 140,000 clones, about four fifths detected once. The V and J ends lost 1 base and 1 base respectively, with 11 bases between them. The length of the CDR3 is 15 residues. Per the germline V gene, CDR1 is SGHAT and CDR2 is FQDESV (reference sequence). This TCR derives from an older man with acute or convalescent COVID-19. The chain couples TRBV11-1 to TRBJ2-7; a weak D match, TRBD2 (5 bases). Sequencing was performed on peripheral blood. The CDR3: CASSLEGSSSYEQYF. DNA of the CDR3: TGTGCCAGCAGCTTAGAAGGGAGTAGTTCCTACGAGCAGTACTTC. The full variable domain, in which reference TRBV11-1 and TRBJ2-7 provide the parts outside the CDR3, is EAEVAQSPRYKITEKSQAVAFWCDPISGHATLYWYRQILGQGPELLVQFQDESVVDDSQLPKDRFSAERLKGVDSTLKIQPAELGDSAMYLCASSLEGSSSYEQYFGPGTRLTVT.